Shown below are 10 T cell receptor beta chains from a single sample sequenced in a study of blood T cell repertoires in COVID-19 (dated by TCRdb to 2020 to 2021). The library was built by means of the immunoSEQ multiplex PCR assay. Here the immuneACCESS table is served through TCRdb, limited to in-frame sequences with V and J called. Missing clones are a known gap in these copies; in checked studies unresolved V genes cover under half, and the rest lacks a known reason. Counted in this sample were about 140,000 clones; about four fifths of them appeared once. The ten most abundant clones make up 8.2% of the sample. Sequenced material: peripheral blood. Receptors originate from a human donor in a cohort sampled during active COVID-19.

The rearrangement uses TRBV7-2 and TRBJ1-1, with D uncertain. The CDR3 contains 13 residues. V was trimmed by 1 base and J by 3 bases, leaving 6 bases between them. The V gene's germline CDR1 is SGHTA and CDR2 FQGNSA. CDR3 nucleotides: TGTGCCAGCAGCTTAGTCATTCACACTGAAGCTTTCTTT. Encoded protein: CASSLVIHTEAFF.

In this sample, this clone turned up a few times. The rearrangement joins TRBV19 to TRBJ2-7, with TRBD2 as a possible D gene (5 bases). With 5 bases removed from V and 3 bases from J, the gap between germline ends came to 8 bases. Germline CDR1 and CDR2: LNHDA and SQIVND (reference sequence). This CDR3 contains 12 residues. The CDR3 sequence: CASSRDYYEQYF. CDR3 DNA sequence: TGTGCCAGTAGTCGGGATTACTACGAGCAGTACTTC.

The CDR3 loop reads CASSLLGIGGRASKNIQYF. Here the CDR3 DNA reads TGTGCCAGCAGTTTATTAGGGATCGGCGGGAGGGCCTCCAAAAACATTCAGTACTTC. This chain uses TRBV27 with TRBJ2-4; 9 bases line up with TRBD2. The CDR3 runs to 19 residues. J gave up 2 bases and V 1 base, and 12 bases lay outside the gene matches. Germline-derived CDR1 and CDR2 are MNHEY and SMNVEV (reference sequence).

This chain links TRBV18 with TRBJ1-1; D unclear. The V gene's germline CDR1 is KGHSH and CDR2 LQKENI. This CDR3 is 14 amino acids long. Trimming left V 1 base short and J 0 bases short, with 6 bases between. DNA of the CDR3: TGTGCCAGCTCACCACGCAGGCTGAACACTGAAGCTTTCTTT. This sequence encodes CASSPRRLNTEAFF.

This chain's CDR3 is CASSTFAGTAYEQYF. In nucleotides, the CDR3 is TGTGCCAGTAGTACCTTCGCCGGGACTGCCTACGAGCAGTACTTC. The V and J genes are TRBV19 and TRBJ2-7, with D tentatively TRBD2 (6 bases). V was pared by 4 bases and J by 2 bases, with 15 bases between. CDR1 and CDR2 (germline): LNHDA, SQIVND (reference sequence). CDR3 size: 15 residues.

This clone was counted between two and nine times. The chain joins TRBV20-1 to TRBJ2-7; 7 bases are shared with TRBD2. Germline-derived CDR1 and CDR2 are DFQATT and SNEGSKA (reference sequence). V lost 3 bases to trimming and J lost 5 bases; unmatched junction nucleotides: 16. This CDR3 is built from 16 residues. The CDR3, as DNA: TGCAGTGCTAGTGTGGGGCGGGGCGGGAGTGTAGACGAGCAGTACTTC. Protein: CSASVGRGGSVDEQYF.

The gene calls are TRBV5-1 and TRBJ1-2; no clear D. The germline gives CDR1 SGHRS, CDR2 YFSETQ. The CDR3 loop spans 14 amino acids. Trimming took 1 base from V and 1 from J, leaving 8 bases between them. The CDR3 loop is CASSLNPGNYGYTF. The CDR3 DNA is TGCGCCAGCAGCTTGAACCCCGGTAACTATGGCTACACCTTC.

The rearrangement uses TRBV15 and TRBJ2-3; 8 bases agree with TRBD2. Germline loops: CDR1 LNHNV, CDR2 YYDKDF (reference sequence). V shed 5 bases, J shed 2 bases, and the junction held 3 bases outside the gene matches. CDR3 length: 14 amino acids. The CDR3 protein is CATSGAGATDTQYF. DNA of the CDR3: TGTGCCACCAGCGGAGCGGGAGCCACAGATACGCAGTATTTT. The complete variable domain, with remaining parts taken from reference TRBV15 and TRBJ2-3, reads DAMVIQNPRYQVTQFGKPVTLSCSQTLNHNVMYWYQQKSSQAPKLLFHYYDKDFNNEADTPDNFQSRRPNTSFCFLDIRSPGLGDTAMYLCATSGAGATDTQYFGPGTRLTVL.

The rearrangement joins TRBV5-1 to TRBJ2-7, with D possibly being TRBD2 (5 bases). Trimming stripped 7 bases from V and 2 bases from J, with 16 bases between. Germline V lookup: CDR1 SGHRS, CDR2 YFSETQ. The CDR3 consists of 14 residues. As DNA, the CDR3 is TGCGCCAGCGCCCTTGCCACCGGGGCCTACGAGCAGTACTTC. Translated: CASALATGAYEQYF.

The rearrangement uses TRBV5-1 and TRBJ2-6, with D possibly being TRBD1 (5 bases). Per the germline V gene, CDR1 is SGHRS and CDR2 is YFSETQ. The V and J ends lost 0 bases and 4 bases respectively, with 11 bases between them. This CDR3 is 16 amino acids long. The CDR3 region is CASSLEGVAGANVLTF. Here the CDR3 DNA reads TGCGCCAGCAGCTTGGAAGGGGTGGCAGGGGCCAACGTCCTGACTTTC. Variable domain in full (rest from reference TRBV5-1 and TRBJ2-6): KAGVTQTPRYLIKTRGQQVTLSCSPISGHRSVSWYQQTPGQGLQFLFEYFSETQRNKGNFPGRFSGRQFSNSRSEMNVSTLELGDSALYLCASSLEGVAGANVLTFGAGSRLTVL.